This is a list of T cell receptor beta chains from one sample in a study of shared clonotypes between healthy human individuals. Repertoires were generated with immunoSEQ multiplex PCR, while TCRdb's copy carries only in-frame clones and drops some. This sample carries 330,000 or so clones, over 70% of them seen once, and the ten largest clones take over 9.5%. Material: memory CD4+ T cells sorted from blood. Receptors were obtained from a man younger than 40 in good health. CDR3s leave out the opening cysteine and the closing phenylalanine or tryptophan. A D gene is named only where the DNA matches it firmly.

d_gene	v_gene	j_gene	CDR3aa
TRBD2	TRBV2	TRBJ2-1	ASTVLAGVLQNEQF
-	TRBV27	TRBJ1-4	ASSAQGASEKLF
-	TRBV9	TRBJ2-7	ASSEHQVGVNEQY
-	TRBV25-1	TRBJ2-6	ASSSWDGKISGANVLT
-	TRBV5-1	TRBJ1-1	ASSPMVGTEAF
TRBD2	TRBV6-6	TRBJ2-7	ASSYPGLAGTNEQY
-	TRBV5-1	TRBJ2-2	ASSVAENTGELF
-	TRBV6-1	TRBJ2-7	ASAARMSSYEQY
TRBD1	TRBV9	TRBJ2-3	ASSPPGQGADTQY
-	TRBV11-2	TRBJ2-7	ASSLADYEQY
-	TRBV2	TRBJ1-1	ASSEARTIGNTEAF
-	TRBV5-1	TRBJ1-1	ASSYGRGNTEAF
-	TRBV29-1	TRBJ1-1	SVSLSGPTEAF
TRBD1	TRBV7-9	TRBJ2-3	ASRGQGRDTQY
TRBD2	TRBV27	TRBJ2-3	ATSKSLAGVDTQY
TRBD1	TRBV2	TRBJ1-5	ASSADRGPNQPQH
-	TRBV7-7	TRBJ2-5	ASSLGGGDEETQY
TRBD1	TRBV6-1	TRBJ1-1	ASSNTGGRTEAF
TRBD2	TRBV6-6	TRBJ2-7	ASSYRTSGTYEQY
TRBD2	TRBV9	TRBJ2-3	ASSPRLAVTDTQY
-	TRBV5-4	TRBJ1-6	ASSLVLGVYNSPLH
-	TRBV15	TRBJ2-3	ATSRDPVGGTDTQY
-	TRBV27	TRBJ1-1	ASSPQMNTEAF
-	TRBV5-5	TRBJ2-1	ASSLVSGANEQF
TRBD1	TRBV7-9	TRBJ2-1	ASRKKGQGAQNEQF
TRBD2	TRBV30	TRBJ2-2	AGGTSGRGGGELF
-	TRBV7-2	TRBJ1-1	ASSPPRRASGASSTEAF
TRBD2	TRBV6-1	TRBJ2-7	ASRASGTYEQY
-	TRBV29-1	TRBJ1-4	SVEDLLSGTEKLF
-	TRBV5-1	TRBJ1-1	ASSLMVNTEAF
TRBD1	TRBV4-1	TRBJ2-7	ASSQDLWDRAPY
-	TRBV15	TRBJ1-2	ATSRDTGQVDT
-	TRBV7-2	TRBJ2-7	ASSPGGGASPYEQY
-	TRBV18	-	ASSLGGVDEQY
TRBD2	TRBV6-4	TRBJ2-2	ASSASGAGELF
-	TRBV5-1	TRBJ2-1	ATRQENNEQF
-	TRBV7-2	TRBJ2-7	ASSLERGNGSYEQY
-	TRBV4-1	TRBJ2-4	ASSQPRDLGRY
-	TRBV25-1	TRBJ2-1	ASTSGGQVWVEQF
-	TRBV27	TRBJ2-7	ASSPSAAFSYEQY
TRBD1	TRBV29-1	TRBJ2-1	SVNGQGVTNEQF